The sequence of this T cell receptor (beta chain) was determined in a study of T cells in Graves' hyperthyroidism and ophthalmopathy. Study in general: Peripheral blood was secured at the point of initial diagnosis, before any treatment.

Researchers took RNA transcripts and amplified the TCR beta CDR3 regions from them. RT-PCR in the first round (using the HTBI primer set) targeted the TCR CDR3. TCRdb independently ran MiXCR on the multiplex PCR reads; one entry per CDR3 protein. The sample includes nearly 750,000 distinct CDR3 sequences, roughly a third seen only once; the top ten take 31%. A few counts support this clonotype. As yet, its antigen is unknown. Study outcomes and limitations: Stable hyperthyroidism and ophthalmopathy were separated using 13 V-J signatures. Most thyroid-expanded clonotypes above 0.001 were also found in blood.

Sequencing was done on a sample of blood. This receptor was taken from a woman in her thirties or forties with Graves' hyperthyroidism.

This chain's CDR3 is CASSYRTGRTGELFF. The CDR3 DNA reads as TGTGCCAGCAGTTACCGAACTGGACGAACCGGGGAGCTGTTTTTT. The rearrangement joins TRBV6-5 to TRBJ2-2; no definite D call. CDR3 size: 15 residues. Per germline, CDR1 MNHEY and CDR2 SVGAGI. The V gene lost 2 bases and the J gene lost 5 bases, with 12 bases spanning the gap.